This TCR beta chain was found in a study of blood T cell repertoires in COVID-19. The data were produced by immunoSEQ multiplex PCR, yet TCRdb's version contains in-frame clones alone and is incomplete. The sample lists about 160,000 clones, over 75% seen once, with 10% to 15% in the top ten. V lost 0 bases and J lost 5; bases outside the gene matches: 11. Per the germline V gene, CDR1 is SEHNR and CDR2 is FQNEAQ (reference sequence). The CDR3 is made up of 18 amino acids. The J gene is TRBJ2-5, the V gene TRBV7-9; 11 positions agree with TRBD2. This sequence was found in a man aged 70-80 years who had recovered from COVID-19. Input material: peripheral blood. The CDR3 sequence: CASSLAGLPTSGMETQYF. The CDR3 DNA sequence: TGTGCCAGCAGCTTAGCGGGGCTCCCGACTAGCGGGATGGAGACCCAGTACTTC. Full variable domain (outside the CDR3, taken from reference TRBV7-9 and TRBJ2-5): DTGVSQNPRHKITKRGQNVTFRCDPISEHNRLYWYRQTLGQGPEFLTYFQNEAQLEKSRLLSDRFSAERPKGSFSTLEIQRTEQGDSAMYLCASSLAGLPTSGMETQYFGPGTRLLVL.